The rows below give T cell receptor beta chains drawn from one sample of a study of T-cell memory formation after mild COVID-19. One entry per CDR3 protein, called by TCRdb with MiXCR from the 5' RACE reads. The sample contains fewer than 140,000 distinct CDR3 sequences, 15% to 20% of which appear only once. The sequenced sample was PBMCs or a T cell subset sorted from them (not recorded which). These receptors originate from an adult woman who had mild COVID-19 (a few samples of this study predate the infection). Cell type and time point are not known. CDR3s leave out the opening cysteine and the closing phenylalanine or tryptophan. The D gene is left open where the match is weak.

TRBJ2-1 | TRBV4-3 | . | ASSQETVDNEQF
TRBJ2-3 | TRBV6-5 | . | ASSSVGAGGADTQY
TRBJ2-7 | TRBV7-8 | TRBD1 | ASSPRDSPSAY
TRBJ2-1 | TRBV20-1 | . | SAYGGGSYNEQF
TRBJ2-7 | TRBV7-9 | TRBD2 | ASSLVVLSGTSGSYEQY
TRBJ2-6 | TRBV4-1 | . | ASASNGANVLT
TRBJ2-1 | TRBV24-1 | TRBD1 | ATSDVTGGNEQF
TRBJ2-7 | TRBV14 | TRBD1 | ASSQDHDRGQEQY
TRBJ2-2 | TRBV29-1 | . | SAHLLGQNTGELF
TRBJ2-3 | TRBV4-2 | TRBD2 | ASSPSPTSGSADTQY
TRBJ1-6 | TRBV10-3 | . | ATRPTGDSPLH
TRBJ1-1 | TRBV9 | . | ASSDSNTEAF
TRBJ2-7 | TRBV5-1 | TRBD1 | ASNLGTGATYEQY
TRBJ2-1 | TRBV2 | . | ASRLERPGLSYNEQF
TRBJ1-2 | TRBV7-9 | . | ASSLEYSGLAAYGYT
TRBJ2-7 | TRBV4-1 | TRBD2 | ASSQTRTSGSYEQY
TRBJ1-6 | TRBV27 | . | ASSMDSYNSPLH
TRBJ2-7 | TRBV7-6 | . | ASSPIYEQY
TRBJ2-7 | TRBV6-2/TRBV6-3 | TRBD2 | ASSFSTLAGGYEQY
TRBJ2-3 | TRBV7-6 | . | ASSLGDGPTDTQY
TRBJ2-7 | TRBV19 | . | ASSRSGTYEQY
TRBJ1-4 | TRBV15 | . | ATSREGGEKLF
TRBJ1-1 | TRBV6-5 | TRBD1 | ASSYRQLTGEAF
TRBJ2-3 | TRBV3-1 | TRBD1 | ASSSPRDRGIDTQY
TRBJ2-2 | TRBV3-1 | TRBD1 | ASSLTGAGELF
TRBJ1-1 | TRBV20-1 | . | SAPGLYETF
TRBJ1-1 | TRBV7-9 | TRBD1 | ASSPGQAYVMNTEAF
TRBJ2-7 | TRBV7-2 | TRBD2 | ASSPLAGVSSYEQY
TRBJ2-3 | TRBV9 | . | ASSVGVLGDTQY
TRBJ2-1 | TRBV29-1 | . | SVGQKPYNEQF
TRBJ1-4 | TRBV12-3/TRBV12-4 | TRBD1 | ASSLQGALEKLF
TRBJ2-2 | TRBV20-1 | TRBD2 | SARGTSGRNRGELF
TRBJ2-3 | TRBV4-1 | . | ASSLQNTDTQY
TRBJ2-1 | TRBV12-3/TRBV12-4 | TRBD1 | ASSPAWDSEQF
TRBJ2-3 | TRBV7-2 | . | ASSRLDRLSTDTQY